This passage covers 8 T cell receptor beta chains from one sample sequenced in a study of T cells after posttransplantation cyclophosphamide. Measured with immunoSEQ multiplex PCR; TCRdb has only the in-frame clones, and not every one. Here the sample spans 10,000 to 12,000 clones, around 96% being singletons. Sequenced sample: naive CD8+ T cells sorted from PBMCs. Every receptor here comes from a man aged 25-45 years in good health and a related stem cell transplant donor.

This clone was detected only a few times. This chain uses TRBV13 with TRBJ1-1, with TRBD1 identical over 11 bases. The germline gives CDR1 PRHDT, CDR2 FYEKMQ (reference sequence). This CDR3 has 14 amino acids. The J segment lost 5 bases and the V segment lost 4 bases, leaving 3 bases of the junction unmatched. CDR3 nucleotides: TGTGCCAGCAGCTGGGGGACAGGGGGGACTGAAGCTTTCTTT. The encoded protein is CASSWGTGGTEAFF.

The CDR3 loop reads CASSAWGSSYEQYF. The CDR3 DNA reads as TGTGCCAGCAGCGCCTGGGGCTCCTCCTACGAGCAGTACTTC. The chain employs TRBV9 and TRBJ2-5; possibly TRBD1 for D (5 bases). The J call may be incorrect, as the DNA end agrees better with TRBJ2-7. CDR1 and CDR2 (germline): SGDLS, YYNGEE. The CDR3 runs to 14 residues.

This chain links TRBV5-6 with TRBJ1-5; TRBD1 matches at 8 bases. Germline values: CDR1 SGHDT, CDR2 YYEEEE. V lost 4 bases to trimming and J lost 1 base; unmatched junction nucleotides: 7. The CDR3 is 16 amino acids. The DNA for the CDR3 is TGTGCCAGCAGCGCTCGGGACAGGACAAGCAATCAGCCCCAGCATTTT. This codes for CASSARDRTSNQPQHF.

The rearrangement links TRBV2 to TRBJ1-6, with 8 nucleotides matching TRBD1. The germline CDR1 and CDR2 sequences are SNHLY and FYNNEI. The trim removed 9 bases at V and 9 bases at J, leaving 7 bases unmatched. This CDR3 contains 13 residues. DNA for the CDR3: TGTGCCAGTAGTCAGGGGGCCCCTTCACCCCTCCACTTT. It translates to CASSQGAPSPLHF.

The chain employs TRBV2 and TRBJ1-5; possibly TRBD1 for D (5 bases). From germline, CDR1 is SNHLY and CDR2 FYNNEI. With 8 bases removed from V and 0 bases from J, the gap between germline ends came to 14 bases. The CDR3 loop spans 15 amino acids. The CDR3 protein is CASLAGNISNQPQHF. In DNA form, the CDR3 reads TGTGCCAGCTTGGCAGGGAATATTAGCAATCAGCCCCAGCATTTT.

This rearrangement joins TRBV5-1 to TRBJ1-1; 9 bases match TRBD1. The germline V gene has CDR1 SGHRS and CDR2 YFSETQ. The CDR3 runs 14 residues. V dropped 2 bases and J dropped 3; count of bases not matched to a gene: 2. CDR3 DNA: TGCGCCAGCAGCTTCGGGACAGGGTACACTGAAGCTTTCTTT. Its translation is CASSFGTGYTEAFF.

The chain links TRBV6-5 to TRBJ1-2; D unclear. From germline, CDR1 is MNHEY and CDR2 SVGAGI. Trimming removed 0 bases from V and 8 bases from J, with 10 bases in between. The length of the CDR3 is 13 residues. The CDR3 nucleotides read TGTGCCAGCAGTTACTCGAGTGGCGGCGGCTACACCTTC. As protein: CASSYSSGGGYTF.

The CDR3 protein is CASSQDLYRNLPSGNTIYF. The CDR3 DNA follows: TGCGCCAGCAGCCAAGACCTATACCGAAACCTTCCCTCTGGAAACACCATATATTTT. This sequence joins TRBV4-1 and TRBJ1-3; D remains unclear. The germline V and J ends were trimmed by 0 bases and 0 bases, with 18 bases remaining between them. The CDR3 covers 19 residues. Germline loops: CDR1 MGHRA, CDR2 YSYEKL.